This is a list of T cell receptor beta chains from one sample in a study of CD8+CD57+ T cells in acquired aplastic anemia. TCRdb analysed the reads with MiXCR anew, one entry per CDR3 protein. The table records 40,000 to 50,000 distinct CDR3 sequences, about three quarters of them present only once. Sequencing input: sorted CD4+, CD8+, or CD8+CD57+ T cells (not recorded which) from PBMCs. The receptor source for this set is a human donor in good health, serving as a control. CDR3s include the opening cysteine and the closing phenylalanine or tryptophan. Each record gives: V gene, CDR3 protein.

TRBV20-1,CSARFLGVSEGTDTQYF
TRBV9,CASSSFGTLNTEAFF
TRBV10-3,CAISESGKGEQTQYF
TRBV19,CASSIGINSPLHF
TRBV24-1,CATSPSGGGNTQYF
TRBV10-3,CAVEKSRFGNTIYF
TRBV7-2,CASSSPRNEQYF
TRBV24-1,CATSDFGDGYTF
TRBV7-2,CASSMDADEQFF
TRBV11-1,CASSLVGTPSDYGYTF
TRBV25-1,CASSDPTSGSLYEQYF
TRBV25-1,CASSDLRDRGTGANVLTF
TRBV20-1,CSVRGRGLAGVQDTQYF
TRBV29-1,CSVADWNQPQHF
TRBV7-9,CASSSPTTYEQYF
TRBV2,CASSGDREDGYTF
TRBV30,CAWSDDSTDTQYF
TRBV11-1,CASSLASSGGGYEQYF
TRBV24-1,CATSDFPQDTQYF
TRBV25-1,CANSDGNTGELFF
TRBV19,CASSDTGWNQPQHF
TRBV9,CASSVRRDTQYF
TRBV25-1,CASSSGVGTQYF
TRBV15,CATSREGHTYEQYF
TRBV15,CATSKPGRLAETQYF
TRBV29-1,CSVINRGRYEQYF
TRBV7-9,CASSWGTSYNEQFF
TRBV19,CAIRNSGRVSRETQYF
TRBV4-2,CASNTDRFTDTQYF
TRBV7-9,CASRPATVLGGYTF
TRBV11-3,CASSFSLDYEQYF
TRBV15,CATSATSSTDTQYF
TRBV7-6,CASSLATGGRDGYTF